This entry concerns a single T cell receptor beta chain. Its antigen remains unknown. The sample belongs to a study of Ad26.COV2.S vaccination and SARS-CoV-2 variants. Across the whole study: The authors gave Ad26.COV2.S intramuscularly, either once or twice 56 days apart. Notes on the study in general: Spike-specific TCR breadth was greater in vaccine than placebo recipients. The TCR-based breadth and depth measures might underestimate overall T cell responses.

Germline CDR1 and CDR2: MDHEN and SYDVKM. The length of the CDR3 is 16 residues. V was pared by 2 bases and J by 0 bases, with 8 bases between. The treatment: over 15 received Ad26.COV2.S at low or high dose, single or two shots; several received placebo; per-sample allocation not given. On day 63 after the first injection, vaccine and placebo recipients gave samples. Whoever gave the sample was an adult aged 18-55 years in Boston. The repertoire was sequenced with immunoSEQ multiplex PCR; TCRdb's copy has only in-frame clones and lacks some. The profile covers about 350,000 clones, with about 85% appearing a single time and less than 4% taken by the ten largest.

The clonotype originates from a person aged 18-65 years who received the Ad26.COV2.S COVID-19 vaccine or a placebo. The chain couples TRBV28 to TRBJ1-6; a weak D match, TRBD1 (5 bases). The material was peripheral blood, obtained in a trial of Ad26.COV2.S vaccine versus placebo. The CDR3 DNA is TGTGCCAGCAGTTTAGCCGACAGCTCCTATAATTCACCCCTCCACTTT. Translating it yields CASSLADSSYNSPLHF.